Described below is a single T cell receptor (beta chain) sequence and its context. Antigen specificity is unknown. These data originate in a study of cytomegalovirus exposure and HLA in healthy donors. Study outcomes and limitations: A few of the chains that were CMV-associated were confirmed in vitro to be specific for CMV antigens. Across donors, presence/absence analyses took sequencing depth to be roughly uniform. The study recorded 150 to 200 TCR beta chains that were cytomegalovirus-associated. For most subjects, TCR beta sequences were reported to predict HLA-A and HLA-B alleles with accuracy.

The CDR3 has 16 amino acids. Germline-derived CDR1 and CDR2 are MNHNY and SVGAGI (reference sequence). J lost 0 bases, V lost 6 bases, and 8 bases had no gene match. The PCR ran on 60 Vbeta and 13 Jbeta primers. Sequenced by immunoSEQ multiplex PCR; TCRdb stores in-frame clones only, minus some. Recorded for this sample: about 46,000 clones. This receptor was identified in a woman aged 40 to 50 in good health and CMV-seronegative. Sequences were obtained from PBMCs. The V gene is TRBV6-6, the J gene TRBJ1-3, with TRBD1 matching over 7 bases. This CDR3 reads CASSYRQGDSGNTIYF. The DNA for the CDR3 is TGTGCCAGCAGCTATCGACAGGGCGACTCTGGAAACACCATATATTTT.